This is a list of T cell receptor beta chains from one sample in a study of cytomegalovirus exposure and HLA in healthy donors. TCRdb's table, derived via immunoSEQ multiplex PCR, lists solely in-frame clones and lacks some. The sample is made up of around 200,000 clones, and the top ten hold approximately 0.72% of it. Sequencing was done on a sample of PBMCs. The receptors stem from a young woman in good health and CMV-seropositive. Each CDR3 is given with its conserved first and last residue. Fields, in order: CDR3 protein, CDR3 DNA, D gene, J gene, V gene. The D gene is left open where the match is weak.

CDR3 protein: CASSLAGSNRPQHF
CDR3 DNA: TGCGCCAGCAGCTTGGCGGGTAGCAATCGGCCCCAGCATTTT
D gene: NA
J gene: TRBJ1-5
V gene: TRBV5-1

CDR3 protein: CASSSDIQTYEQYF
CDR3 DNA: TGTGCCAGCAGCTCCGACATACAAACCTACGAGCAGTACTTC
D gene: NA
J gene: TRBJ2-7
V gene: TRBV7-9

CDR3 protein: CASSPGGTSGRPSYNEQFF
CDR3 DNA: TGCGCCAGCAGCCCGGGGGGGACTAGCGGGAGACCTTCCTACAATGAGCAGTTCTTC
D gene: TRBD2
J gene: TRBJ2-1
V gene: TRBV5-1

CDR3 protein: CASSPETGNFHNEQFF
CDR3 DNA: TGCGCCAGCAGCCCCGAGACAGGGAATTTCCACAATGAGCAGTTCTTC
D gene: TRBD1
J gene: TRBJ2-1
V gene: TRBV4-1

CDR3 protein: CAWSALSGYTF
CDR3 DNA: TGTGCCTGGAGTGCTCTGTCCGGCTACACCTTC
D gene: NA
J gene: TRBJ1-2
V gene: TRBV30

CDR3 protein: CASSQGGTDNSPLHF
CDR3 DNA: TGCGCCAGCAGCCAAGGAGGGACAGATAATTCACCCCTCCACTTT
D gene: TRBD1
J gene: TRBJ1-6
V gene: TRBV4-1

CDR3 protein: CASSSQGRTYGYTF
CDR3 DNA: TGTGCCAGCAGCAGTCAGGGGCGAACCTATGGCTACACCTTC
D gene: NA
J gene: TRBJ1-2
V gene: TRBV6-5

CDR3 protein: CASHSSSYNEQFF
CDR3 DNA: TGTGCCTCTCATTCTAGCTCCTACAATGAGCAGTTCTTC
D gene: NA
J gene: TRBJ2-1
V gene: TRBV30

CDR3 protein: CASSPPGQGGSEAFF
CDR3 DNA: TGTGCCAGCTCACCACCCGGACAGGGAGGGTCTGAAGCTTTCTTT
D gene: TRBD1
J gene: TRBJ1-1
V gene: TRBV18

CDR3 protein: CASSLVRSQGRNGYTF
CDR3 DNA: TGTGCCAGCAGCTTAGTCAGGTCCCAGGGTAGGAATGGCTACACCTTC
D gene: NA
J gene: TRBJ1-2
V gene: TRBV11-2

CDR3 protein: CASSAGQGATGAGNTIYF
CDR3 DNA: TGCGCCAGCAGTGCCGGACAGGGGGCAACGGGCGCTGGAAACACCATATATTTT
D gene: TRBD1
J gene: TRBJ1-3
V gene: TRBV10-2

CDR3 protein: CASSMGQDQWIGNTIYF
CDR3 DNA: TGCGCCAGCAGCATGGGACAGGACCAGTGGATCGGAAACACCATATATTTT
D gene: TRBD1
J gene: TRBJ1-3
V gene: TRBV5-1

CDR3 protein: CASSQVGGDIRLHF
CDR3 DNA: TGCGCCAGCAGCCAAGTTGGGGGCGACATCCGCCTCCACTTT
D gene: NA
J gene: TRBJ1-6
V gene: TRBV4-3

CDR3 protein: CASSGGQGLNQPQHF
CDR3 DNA: TGTGCCAGCAGTGGAGGACAGGGTCTGAATCAGCCCCAGCATTTT
D gene: TRBD1
J gene: TRBJ1-5
V gene: TRBV6-5

CDR3 protein: CASSRMGGRGNEQFF
CDR3 DNA: TGTGCCAGCAGCCGTATGGGCGGGAGGGGAAATGAGCAGTTCTTC
D gene: TRBD2
J gene: TRBJ2-1
V gene: TRBV7-9

CDR3 protein: CASSLSHYEQYF
CDR3 DNA: TGTGCCAGCAGCTTAAGCCACTACGAGCAGTACTTC
D gene: NA
J gene: TRBJ2-7
V gene: TRBV5-4

CDR3 protein: CASSSPPDSSDGYTF
CDR3 DNA: TGTGCCAGCAGTTCCCCCCCGGACAGTTCCGACGGCTACACCTTC
D gene: NA
J gene: TRBJ1-2
V gene: TRBV6-5

CDR3 protein: CASRDSGSDTQYF
CDR3 DNA: TGTGCCAGCAGGGACAGCGGGAGTGATACGCAGTATTTT
D gene: TRBD2
J gene: TRBJ2-3
V gene: TRBV7-9

CDR3 protein: CASTSLGVGETQYF
CDR3 DNA: TGTGCCAGCACTTCATTAGGGGTGGGAGAGACCCAGTACTTC
D gene: NA
J gene: TRBJ2-5
V gene: TRBV6-6

CDR3 protein: CASSKLAGANTGELFF
CDR3 DNA: TGTGCCAGCAGTAAACTAGCGGGAGCGAACACCGGGGAGCTGTTTTTT
D gene: TRBD2
J gene: TRBJ2-2
V gene: TRBV6-4

CDR3 protein: CASSTGQLTNEKLFF
CDR3 DNA: TGTGCCAGCAGTACCGGACAGCTTACTAATGAAAAACTGTTTTTT
D gene: NA
J gene: TRBJ1-4
V gene: TRBV6-6

CDR3 protein: CASSPHLSPPGAFF
CDR3 DNA: TGTGCCAGCAGTCCGCACCTGAGCCCCCCCGGAGCTTTCTTT
D gene: NA
J gene: TRBJ1-1
V gene: TRBV6-5

CDR3 protein: CASGLGTGVNTGELFF
CDR3 DNA: TGTGCTAGTGGTTTGGGGACAGGGGTGAACACCGGGGAGCTGTTTTTT
D gene: TRBD1
J gene: TRBJ2-2
V gene: TRBV12-5

CDR3 protein: CASSQSFIGEQYF
CDR3 DNA: TGTGCCAGCAGTCAATCTTTTATCGGCGAGCAGTACTTC
D gene: NA
J gene: TRBJ2-7
V gene: TRBV27

CDR3 protein: CASSYDQGADTQYF
CDR3 DNA: TGTGCCAGCAGTTACGATCAGGGGGCAGATACGCAGTATTTT
D gene: TRBD1
J gene: TRBJ2-3
V gene: TRBV6-5

CDR3 protein: CASSLAATSGNYEQYF
CDR3 DNA: TGTGCCAGCAGCTTAGCCGCGACTAGCGGGAACTACGAGCAGTACTTC
D gene: TRBD2
J gene: TRBJ2-7
V gene: TRBV7-2

CDR3 protein: CASSLPGNYGNTIYF
CDR3 DNA: TGTGCCAGCAGCTTACCGGGGAATTACGGAAACACCATATATTTT
D gene: NA
J gene: TRBJ1-3
V gene: TRBV5-8

CDR3 protein: CATATGEGAHQETQYF
CDR3 DNA: TGTGCCACGGCCACGGGGGAGGGCGCGCACCAAGAGACCCAGTACTTC
D gene: TRBD2
J gene: TRBJ2-5
V gene: TRBV15

CDR3 protein: CASSLNPTRAEAFF
CDR3 DNA: TGTGCCAGCAGCTTGAATCCCACTCGGGCTGAAGCTTTCTTT
D gene: NA
J gene: TRBJ1-1
V gene: TRBV5-8

CDR3 protein: CSALLETQYF
CDR3 DNA: TGCAGTGCTCTGTTAGAGACCCAGTACTTC
D gene: NA
J gene: TRBJ2-5
V gene: TRBV20-1

CDR3 protein: CASSITGQGRTEAFF
CDR3 DNA: TGTGCCAGCAGCATAACAGGACAGGGGAGAACTGAAGCTTTCTTT
D gene: TRBD1
J gene: TRBJ1-1
V gene: TRBV7-2

CDR3 protein: CASRPLAGGRDTQYF
CDR3 DNA: TGTGCCAGCAGGCCCCTAGCGGGGGGGCGGGATACGCAGTATTTT
D gene: TRBD2
J gene: TRBJ2-3
V gene: TRBV6-5

CDR3 protein: CASSPSRAWDEKLFF
CDR3 DNA: TGTGCCAGTAGTCCCTCGAGGGCGTGGGATGAAAAACTGTTTTTT
D gene: NA
J gene: TRBJ1-4
V gene: TRBV19

CDR3 protein: CASNKGDRGNNYGYTF
CDR3 DNA: TGTGCCAGTAACAAAGGGGACAGGGGGAATAACTATGGCTACACCTTC
D gene: TRBD1
J gene: TRBJ1-2
V gene: TRBV19

CDR3 protein: CASSPGQGIHQPQHF
CDR3 DNA: TGTGCCAGTAGTCCTGGACAGGGGATCCATCAGCCCCAGCATTTT
D gene: TRBD1
J gene: TRBJ1-5
V gene: TRBV19

CDR3 protein: CASSPTGGSGEKLFF
CDR3 DNA: TGTGCCAGCAGCCCTACAGGGGGCTCAGGTGAAAAACTGTTTTTT
D gene: TRBD1
J gene: TRBJ1-4
V gene: TRBV7-9

CDR3 protein: CASSLPGGTRETQYF
CDR3 DNA: TGTGCCAGCAGCTTACCAGGGGGAACTAGAGAGACCCAGTACTTC
D gene: TRBD1
J gene: TRBJ2-5
V gene: TRBV7-6

CDR3 protein: CASAETQQALYEQYF
CDR3 DNA: TGTGCCAGCGCCGAAACACAGCAGGCCCTCTACGAGCAGTACTTC
D gene: NA
J gene: TRBJ2-7
V gene: TRBV5-4

CDR3 protein: CASSFSRDRLYNEQFF
CDR3 DNA: TGTGCCAGCAGCTTCTCCCGGGACAGACTTTACAATGAGCAGTTCTTC
D gene: TRBD1
J gene: TRBJ2-1
V gene: TRBV11-1